The 31 T cell receptor beta chains reported below all come from one sample, sequenced in a study of shared clonotypes between healthy human individuals. In the naive CD8 group, cells lacked CD45RO and were positively selected for CCR7, so terminally differentiated effector memory CD45RA+ cells were left out. The data were produced by immunoSEQ multiplex PCR, yet TCRdb's version contains in-frame clones alone and is incomplete. The table has some 2 million clones, about 95% seen once. Source material: naive CD8+ T cells sorted from blood. These receptor sequences come from a man between 18 and 29 years old in good health.

The chain has TRBV27 and TRBJ2-7, with a tentative D call TRBD2 (6 bases). Germline CDR1 MNHEY, CDR2 SMNVEV (reference sequence). The CDR3 is made up of 15 amino acids. The V gene lost 5 bases and the J gene lost 3 bases, with 17 bases spanning the gap. CDR3 nucleotides: TGTGCCAGCAGTCCCGCCCGGACTACACTCTACGAGCAGTACTTC. Its translation is CASSPARTTLYEQYF.

V is TRBV5-1 and J is TRBJ1-2; perhaps TRBD1 as D (6 bases). The germline V and J ends were trimmed by 4 bases and 3 bases, with 16 bases remaining between them. The CDR3 consists of 15 residues. Germline V gene sequence: CDR1 SGHRS, CDR2 YFSETQ. This CDR3 is CASSPRQVFDYGYTF. The CDR3 DNA reads as TGCGCCAGCAGCCCCAGACAGGTTTTTGACTATGGCTACACCTTC.

The genes are TRBV27 and TRBJ1-2; 7 bases match TRBD1. The germline gives CDR1 MNHEY, CDR2 SMNVEV (reference sequence). The CDR3 runs to 14 residues. J lost 6 bases, V lost 1 base, and 5 bases had no gene match. CDR3 sequence (DNA): TGTGCCAGCAGTTTATTGCCAGGGGGGAATGGCTACACCTTC. Translated: CASSLLPGGNGYTF.

This sequence joins TRBV28 and TRBJ1-6; unclear D gene. The CDR3 has 15 amino acids. The V gene's germline CDR1 is MDHEN and CDR2 SYDVKM. Trimming shortened V by 7 bases and J by 6 bases, and 16 bases separated the two germline ends. The CDR3 sequence is CASIPPGVGNSPLHF. The CDR3 nucleotides read TGTGCCAGCATTCCGCCCGGGGTCGGTAATTCACCCCTCCACTTT.

V usage is TRBV30 and J usage is TRBJ1-1; D remains ambiguous. V lost 2 bases, J lost 1 base, and 14 bases lay in between. The length of the CDR3 is 15 residues. CDR1 and CDR2 (germline): GTSNPN, SVGIG (reference sequence). The CDR3 reads CAWSNEGLWNTEAFF. The CDR3 DNA follows: TGTGCCTGGAGTAACGAGGGATTATGGAACACTGAAGCTTTCTTT.

CDR3 loop: CASKASRRTEAFF. Written as DNA, the CDR3 is TGCGCCAGCAAGGCCTCCCGGAGGACTGAAGCTTTCTTT. V usage is TRBV4-1 and J usage is TRBJ1-1; D ambiguous. The CDR3 has 13 amino acids. Germline loops: CDR1 MGHRA, CDR2 YSYEKL. V gave up 7 bases and J gave up 5 bases, with 14 bases separating them.

The V gene is TRBV9, the J gene TRBJ2-7; TRBD1 or TRBD2 may be the D gene (6 bases each). This CDR3 is built from 12 residues. Deletions cut 3 bases from V and 5 bases from J, with 9 bases between. The germline gives CDR1 SGDLS, CDR2 YYNGEE. The DNA for the CDR3 is TGTGCCAGCAGCGGGGGGGCCCACGAGCAGTACTTC. The encoded protein is CASSGGAHEQYF.

A single count supports this clone. The chain couples TRBV6-5 to TRBJ1-2; no firm D call. V was cut by 2 bases and J by 8 bases, with 9 bases left in between. Germline-derived CDR1 and CDR2 are MNHEY and SVGAGI. CDR3 size: 12 residues. For the CDR3, the DNA is TGTGCCAGCAGTTACGGCGCCTCGGGCTACACCTTC. It yields the protein CASSYGASGYTF.

The chain carries TRBV9 and TRBJ2-5, with TRBD1 identical over 10 bases. Germline CDR1 reads SGDLS; CDR2 reads YYNGEE. Trimming removed 3 bases from V and 1 base from J; junction bases left unmatched: 3. The CDR3 spans 15 residues. The CDR3 DNA sequence: TGTGCCAGCAGCGGACAGGGGGCCGTCCAAGAGACCCAGTACTTC. Translating it yields CASSGQGAVQETQYF.

The CDR3 here is CAWSAGAGGSDEQFF. DNA of the CDR3: TGTGCCTGGAGCGCCGGGGCGGGGGGTTCCGATGAGCAGTTCTTC. The J gene is TRBJ2-1, the V gene TRBV30, with TRBD2 identical over 8 bases. There are 15 residues in the CDR3. Germline V lookup: CDR1 GTSNPN, CDR2 SVGIG (reference sequence). V lost 3 bases, J lost 8 bases, and 12 bases stayed unmatched.

A remark on this clone: In the same sample, other DNA sequences code for this CDR3. This sequence joins TRBV6-5 and TRBJ1-5; possibly TRBD1 for D (6 bases). The CDR3 has 14 residues. The germline CDR1 and CDR2 sequences are MNHEY and SVGAGI. V was trimmed by 6 bases and J by 4 bases, leaving 13 bases between them. CDR3 region: CASSLRGENQPQHF. CDR3 sequence (DNA): TGTGCCAGCAGCTTAAGGGGGGAGAATCAGCCCCAGCATTTT.

This chain joins TRBV5-5 and TRBJ2-3, with 11 bases fitting TRBD1. Germline CDR1 reads SGHKS; CDR2 reads YYEKEE (reference sequence). V was clipped by 4 bases and J by 5 bases; unmatched bases: 6. CDR3 length: 15 residues. CDR3 nucleotides: TGTGCCAGCAGCGTCGGACAGGGGGCTGTAGATACGCAGTATTTT. It yields the protein CASSVGQGAVDTQYF. The entire variable domain, with the rest obtained from reference TRBV5-5 and TRBJ2-3, is as follows: DAGVTQSPTHLIKTRGQQVTLRCSPISGHKSVSWYQQVLGQGPQFIFQYYEKEERGRGNFPDRFSARQFPNYSSELNVNALLLGDSALYLCASSVGQGAVDTQYFGPGTRLTVL.

Worth noting for this clone: Other DNA sequences in this sample translate to the same CDR3. The chain is built from TRBV27 and TRBJ2-7; perhaps D is TRBD1 or TRBD2 (5 bases each). Trimming took off 0 bases at V and 3 bases at J, with 6 bases between the two ends. Germline V gene data show CDR1 as MNHEY and CDR2 as SMNVEV (reference sequence). The CDR3 covers 13 residues. The CDR3 protein is CASSLSRGYEQYF. The CDR3 DNA sequence: TGTGCCAGCAGTTTATCGAGGGGCTACGAGCAGTACTTC.

The rearrangement joins TRBV9 to TRBJ2-4; D gene unclear. The V gene lost 0 bases and the J gene lost 5 bases, with 6 bases spanning the gap. The CDR3 runs 13 residues. CDR1 and CDR2 from the germline V gene are SGDLS and YYNGEE. Written as DNA, the CDR3 is TGTGCCAGCAGCGTAGGGCCGGAAAACATTCAGTACTTC. Translation gives CASSVGPENIQYF.

Concerning this clone: Other DNA sequences in this sample translate to the same CDR3. The chain joins TRBV5-1 to TRBJ1-1, with a tentative D call TRBD1 (5 bases). V was pared by 0 bases and J by 0 bases, with 9 bases between. Germline assignment: CDR1 SGHRS and CDR2 YFSETQ. The CDR3 extends over 15 amino acids. The CDR3 bases are TGCGCCAGCAGCTTGGGTCTGGGACTGAACACTGAAGCTTTCTTT. Residues: CASSLGLGLNTEAFF.

The gene calls are TRBV2 and TRBJ2-1; the match to TRBD2 covers 7 bases. V was pared by 3 bases and J by 9 bases, with 11 bases of the junction left unmatched. Germline V gene data show CDR1 as SNHLY and CDR2 as FYNNEI. The CDR3 consists of 15 residues. The CDR3, as DNA: TGTGCCAGCAGTGACGCGGCTAGCGGTAGCGGTGAGCAGTTCTTC. This gives the protein CASSDAASGSGEQFF.

This chain joins TRBV10-1 and TRBJ2-7; 14 bases agree with TRBD2. The CDR3 sequence is 15 residues long. The junction had 4 bases not matched to a gene; V was cut back by 4 bases and J by 5 bases. Germline values: CDR1 WNHNN, CDR2 SYGVQD (reference sequence). CDR3 coding DNA: TGCGCCAGCAGTGCGGGACTAGCGGGGGAAAACGAGCAGTACTTC. It codes for CASSAGLAGENEQYF.

The rearrangement uses TRBV10-2 and TRBJ2-7, with D uncertain. V lost 4 bases and J 6 bases, leaving 10 bases between the germline ends. The CDR3 length is 12 residues. Germline V gene lookup returns CDR1 WSHSY and CDR2 SAAADI. DNA for the CDR3: TGCGCCAGCAGTGGGGCGTGGCTCGAGCAGTACTTC. Translation gives CASSGAWLEQYF.

The chain has TRBV6-5 and TRBJ2-7, with 8 bases that match TRBD2. CDR3 length: 14 residues. Germline-derived CDR1 and CDR2 are MNHEY and SVGAGI. V shed 2 bases and J 4 bases; nucleotides not matched to a gene: 4. The CDR3, as DNA: TGTGCCAGCAGTTACGCCCGGGGGGGGTACGAGCAGTACTTC. It encodes CASSYARGGYEQYF.

This chain joins TRBV6-6 and TRBJ1-5, with a possible D match to TRBD1 (5 bases). Trimming removed 6 bases from V and 0 bases from J, with 15 bases in between. Germline CDR1 is MNHNY and CDR2 is SVGAGI (reference sequence). The CDR3 runs to 16 residues. The CDR3 DNA reads TGTGCCAGCAGCCGGGAGGGGCTCCCTAGCAATCAGCCCCAGCATTTT. It translates to CASSREGLPSNQPQHF.

The chain links TRBV5-1 to TRBJ2-1, with 8 bases lining up with TRBD2. Trimming cost V 0 bases and J 0 bases; bases outside gene matches: 8. The germline gives CDR1 SGHRS, CDR2 YFSETQ. The CDR3 spans 18 residues. Here the CDR3 reads CASSLATLAGLSYNEQFF. CDR3 nucleotides: TGCGCCAGCAGCTTGGCCACGCTAGCGGGCCTCTCCTACAATGAGCAGTTCTTC.

As concerns this clone: The sample holds other DNA sequences that translate to the same CDR3. This chain joins TRBV29-1 and TRBJ2-7; D uncertain. The V gene's germline CDR1 is SQVTM and CDR2 ANQGSEA. The CDR3 length is 12 residues. Trimming took off 2 bases at V and 1 base at J, with 6 bases between the two ends. The CDR3 DNA reads TGCAGCGTTGAAAAGGGTTCCTACGAGCAGTACTTC. Its translation is CSVEKGSYEQYF.

The rearrangement links TRBV28 to TRBJ2-3; D is possibly TRBD1 (6 bases). V was cut by 1 base and J by 5 bases, with 22 bases left in between. The CDR3 extends over 18 amino acids. In germline, CDR1 is MDHEN, CDR2 SYDVKM. The CDR3 region has the DNA TGTGCCAGCAGTTTATTAATAAGGACAGAAGAGGTTCAAGATACGCAGTATTTT. This translates into CASSLLIRTEEVQDTQYF.

J is TRBJ2-5 and V is TRBV15; the D is unclear. V shed 7 bases and J shed 1 base, with 10 bases lying between them. Germline lookup yields CDR1 LNHNV and CDR2 YYDKDF (reference sequence). The CDR3 is made up of 13 amino acids. The CDR3, as DNA: TGTGCCACCAAAACGTTGGGCCAAGAGACCCAGTACTTC. Its translation: CATKTLGQETQYF.

This rearrangement joins TRBV2 to TRBJ2-3; D gene uncertain. The CDR3 is 17 amino acids. Germline V gene lookup returns CDR1 SNHLY and CDR2 FYNNEI. V lost 5 bases to trimming and J lost 2 bases, with 20 bases between them. CDR3 nucleotide sequence: TGTGCCAGCAGTTGGCAGGTAGATGGTCCGGACACAGATACGCAGTATTTT. Translation gives CASSWQVDGPDTDTQYF.

This chain uses TRBV4-3 with TRBJ1-2, with a possible D match to TRBD1 (6 bases). This CDR3 is built from 18 residues. V was clipped by 0 bases and J by 8 bases, with 25 bases between them. Germline V CDR1 and CDR2: LGHNA, YSLEER. CDR3 amino acids: CASSQDHLGQDSLGGYTF. The CDR3 DNA reads as TGCGCCAGCAGCCAAGACCACCTGGGTCAGGACAGCCTGGGAGGCTACACCTTC.

The chain couples TRBV7-8 to TRBJ1-2; D unclear. The ends were cut back, 3 bases at V and 4 bases at J, with 12 bases in the middle. The CDR3 covers 14 residues. Germline lookup yields CDR1 SGHVS and CDR2 FQNEAQ. The CDR3 is CASSFNGRLYGYTF. Written as DNA, the CDR3 is TGTGCCAGCAGCTTCAACGGGAGGCTCTATGGCTACACCTTC.

As for this clone: The same CDR3 can be traced to other DNA sequences in this sample. The CDR3 bases are TGTGCCAGCAGTGATCGGACAGGGCTCTATGGCTACACCTTC. This sequence encodes CASSDRTGLYGYTF. This chain links TRBV6-1 with TRBJ1-2; 8 bases map to TRBD1. Trimming at V came to 3 bases and at J to 4 bases, leaving 4 bases not matched to a gene. The CDR3 contains 14 residues. The V gene's germline CDR1 is MNHNS and CDR2 SASEGT.

The gene calls are TRBV13 and TRBJ2-7; D is undetermined. Looked up from germline, CDR1 is PRHDT and CDR2 is FYEKMQ (reference sequence). The CDR3 loop spans 13 amino acids. The V end was cut by 7 bases, the J end by 6 bases, with 16 bases between. The CDR3 region is CASTPQSGSEQYF. The CDR3 DNA is TGTGCCAGCACCCCCCAGTCGGGCTCCGAGCAGTACTTC.

This chain links TRBV6-1 with TRBJ1-6; maybe TRBD1 (6 bases). This CDR3 spans 16 amino acids. The germline V gene encodes CDR1 MNHNS and CDR2 SASEGT. The germline V and J ends were trimmed by 5 bases and 4 bases, with 15 bases remaining between them. DNA of the CDR3: TGTGCCAGCAGTCAAGAGGCAGGGGAATATAATTCACCCCTCCACTTT. It yields the protein CASSQEAGEYNSPLHF.

The rearrangement uses TRBV6-6 and TRBJ2-3; tentatively, D is TRBD2 (6 bases). This CDR3 contains 13 residues. The germline V gene encodes CDR1 MNHNY and CDR2 SVGAGI (reference sequence). V dropped 5 bases and J dropped 4 bases, with 10 bases sitting between them. CDR3 nucleotide sequence: TGTGCCAGCAGTGCTAGCGAGGCAGATACGCAGTATTTT. Its translation: CASSASEADTQYF.